Listed below are T cell receptor beta chains from one sample, sequenced in a study of T-cell memory formation after mild COVID-19. TCRdb re-analysed the 5' RACE reads in MiXCR, keeping a single row per CDR3 protein. The sample contains approximately 170,000 distinct CDR3 sequences, 13% of which appear only once. Sequencing was performed on PBMCs or a T cell subset sorted from them (not recorded which). The origin of the receptors is a man between 18 and 35 years old who had mild COVID-19 (a few samples of this study predate the infection). Cell type and time point are not known. Both conserved end residues are part of each CDR3. D genes are given only for firm matches. A clone size is listed for some rows: how often the clone was seen (once, few, many), or a class if it is expanded.

v_call	cdr3_length	j_call	clone_size	d_call	cdr3_nt	cdr3_aa
TRBV10-3	15	TRBJ2-1	-	TRBD1	TGTGCCATCAGGCAACAGGGGGTAACGGACAATGAGCAGTTCTTC	CAIRQQGVTDNEQFF
TRBV28	16	TRBJ2-5	few	TRBD2	TGTGCCAGCAGTTTATTGGGGGGGGGATACCAAGAGACCCAGTACTTC	CASSLLGGGYQETQYF
TRBV4-2	14	TRBJ2-5	few	-	TGTGCCAGCAGCCAAGCCGTGGGCGAAGAGACCCAGTACTTC	CASSQAVGEETQYF
TRBV29-1	14	TRBJ2-3	few	-	TGCAGCGTTGCGTGGGGGAAGGGCACAGATACGCAGTATTTT	CSVAWGKGTDTQYF
TRBV5-4	14	TRBJ2-2	-	TRBD1	TGTGCCAGCAGCAGGACAGGTTTTGCCGGGGAGCTGTTTTTT	CASSRTGFAGELFF
TRBV7-2	15	TRBJ2-3	-	-	TGTGCCAGCAGCCGACCGGGGTCGGGCACAGATACGCAGTATTTT	CASSRPGSGTDTQYF
TRBV7-3	13	TRBJ2-1	many	TRBD1	TGTGCCAGCAGCCGGACAGGGGACAATGAGCAGTTCTTC	CASSRTGDNEQFF
TRBV6-5	16	TRBJ1-4	-	TRBD1	TGTGCCAGCAGGCGAAAGGGGGCCACAACTAATGAAAAACTGTTTTTT	CASRRKGATTNEKLFF
TRBV29-1	13	TRBJ2-1	medium-sized	-	TGCAGCGTTGCTCCGCGATTCAACAATGAGCAGTTCTTC	CSVAPRFNNEQFF
TRBV7-2	13	TRBJ2-3	many	-	TGTGCCAGCAGCCCCCGGTGGTCAGATACGCAGTATTTT	CASSPRWSDTQYF
TRBV20-1	15	TRBJ2-5	-	TRBD2	TGCAGTGCTTCGCCTAGCGGGGGGTACCAAGAGACCCAGTACTTC	CSASPSGGYQETQYF
TRBV6-5	13	TRBJ1-6	few	-	TGTGCCAGCAGTTACTTGGCGCACTCACCCCTCCACTTT	CASSYLAHSPLHF
TRBV24-1	13	TRBJ2-3	few	-	TGTGCCACCAGTGGGTCAGGAACCAGTACGCAGTATTTT	CATSGSGTSTQYF
TRBV5-1	16	TRBJ2-3	many	TRBD2	TGCGCCAGCAGCTTGGCATCCCTAGCGGGAACAGATACGCAGTATTTT	CASSLASLAGTDTQYF
TRBV19	13	TRBJ1-5	-	-	TGTGCCAGTAGACTGGGGGGCAATCAGCCCCAGCATTTT	CASRLGGNQPQHF
TRBV29-1	10	TRBJ2-3	few	-	TGCAGCGTTGAAAGTTTTGCGCAGTATTTT	CSVESFAQYF
TRBV5-1	15	TRBJ2-6	few	-	TGCGCCAGCAGCTTGTCAAACACTGGGGCCAACGTCCTGACTTTC	CASSLSNTGANVLTF
TRBV5-1	15	TRBJ1-2	many	-	TGCGCCAGCCACAGAGAAGCCGGGTCCTTCTATGGCTACACCTTC	CASHREAGSFYGYTF
TRBV7-8	17	TRBJ2-7	-	-	TGTGCCAGCAGCTTAGTTTTCACACGGCAGGCACACTACGAGCAGTACTTC	CASSLVFTRQAHYEQYF
TRBV5-1	17	TRBJ1-1	few	-	TGCGCCAGCAGCTTGGGCGGAAGGAGTGGGGCGAACACTGAAGCTTTCTTT	CASSLGGRSGANTEAFF
TRBV29-1	14	TRBJ2-2	few	-	TGCAGCGTTGAGGTGGTGGCCGACACCGGGGAGCTGTTTTTT	CSVEVVADTGELFF
TRBV7-6	15	TRBJ2-5	-	TRBD2	TGTGCCAGCAGCTTTGGCGGGGGGAGAGCAGAGACCCAGTACTTC	CASSFGGGRAETQYF
TRBV12-3/TRBV12-4	13	TRBJ1-2	-	-	TGTGCCAGCAGTTTAAGCGCCCTTTGGGGCTACACCTTC	CASSLSALWGYTF
TRBV2	14	TRBJ1-2	few	-	TGTGCCAGCAGTATCGGGACGGATAACTATGGCTACACCTTC	CASSIGTDNYGYTF
TRBV20-1	12	TRBJ1-1	-	-	TGCAGTGCTCGCCCGTGGGGCACTGAAGCTTTCTTT	CSARPWGTEAFF
TRBV7-3	16	TRBJ2-2	-	TRBD1	TGTGCCAGCAGCTTAACCGGGACAGGGTGGACCGGGGAGCTGTTTTTT	CASSLTGTGWTGELFF
TRBV12-3/TRBV12-4	17	TRBJ1-2	few	-	TGTGCCAGCAGTTTATCCCGACAGCCCCTTGTCAACTATGGCTACACCTTC	CASSLSRQPLVNYGYTF
TRBV10-1	14	TRBJ2-1	-	-	TGCGCCAGCAGTTATACCGGGACACCCAATGAGCAGTTCTTC	CASSYTGTPNEQFF
TRBV13	14	TRBJ2-3	few	-	TGTGCCAGCAGCCCGGCACGGGCCTGGGGTACGCAGTATTTT	CASSPARAWGTQYF
TRBV21-1	13	TRBJ1-6	-	-	TGTGCCAGCAGCAAAGACCCACCCTCACCCCTCCACTTT	CASSKDPPSPLHF
TRBV28	14	TRBJ1-4	-	-	TGTGCCACCATCCGGGGGACGCAGAATGAAAAACTGTTTTTT	CATIRGTQNEKLFF
TRBV12-3/TRBV12-4	14	TRBJ2-4	few	-	TGTGCCAGCAGTTTAGGGCAGTCCAAAAACATTCAGTACTTC	CASSLGQSKNIQYF
TRBV7-2	13	TRBJ1-2	few	-	TGTGCCAGCAGCCAACATTACAGCCATGGCTACACCTTC	CASSQHYSHGYTF
TRBV7-2	12	TRBJ2-5	-	-	TGTGCCAGCAGAAGGGGAGAAGAGACCCAGTACTTC	CASRRGEETQYF
TRBV11-2	12	TRBJ1-2	few	-	TGTGCCAGCAGCTCCTCTACCCATGGCTACACCTTC	CASSSSTHGYTF
TRBV7-2	14	TRBJ1-1	few	-	TGTGCCAGCAGCACTCCGGGGCCCGACACTGAAGCTTTCTTT	CASSTPGPDTEAFF
TRBV5-1	15	TRBJ2-5	-	TRBD2	TGCGCCAGCATATCTTCCGGGGGGAACCAAGAGACCCAGTACTTC	CASISSGGNQETQYF
TRBV18	16	TRBJ1-5	few	-	TGTGCCAGCTCACCACAAGAGGGGCAGACCAATCAGCCCCAGCATTTT	CASSPQEGQTNQPQHF
TRBV20-1	14	TRBJ1-5	-	-	TGCAGTGCTAGGTCCCGTGGGAAGTATCAGCCCCAGCATTTT	CSARSRGKYQPQHF
TRBV12-3/TRBV12-4	14	TRBJ2-7	-	-	TGTGCCAGCAGCCTACGAACCCGGGACTCCCGGCAGTACTTC	CASSLRTRDSRQYF
TRBV30	14	TRBJ1-5	-	-	TGTGCCTGGCAACAGGCGGATAGCAATCAGCCCCAGCATTTT	CAWQQADSNQPQHF
TRBV5-1	15	TRBJ1-5	-	-	TGCGCCAGCAGCTTGGAGGGGGGGAGCAATCAGCCCCAGCATTTT	CASSLEGGSNQPQHF
TRBV5-1	18	TRBJ2-3	-	TRBD2	TGCGCCAGCAGCTGGGGGACTAGCGGGGCCGGGAGCACAGATACGCAGTATTTT	CASSWGTSGAGSTDTQYF
TRBV4-1	15	TRBJ1-1	few	TRBD1	TGCGCCAGCAGCCCGCAAGGACAGGGAGACACTGAAGCTTTCTTT	CASSPQGQGDTEAFF
TRBV2	13	TRBJ2-5	-	-	TGTGCCAGCAGACACATGTACCAAGAGACCCAGTACTTC	CASRHMYQETQYF
TRBV12-3/TRBV12-4	16	TRBJ2-6	-	-	TGTGCCAGCAGTTTTAAGTTCAGCTCTGGGGCCAACGTCCTGACTTTC	CASSFKFSSGANVLTF
TRBV5-4	16	TRBJ2-1	few	TRBD1	TGTGCCAGCAGCTTGGTTCCGGGACAGGGCTACAATGAGCAGTTCTTC	CASSLVPGQGYNEQFF
TRBV9	14	TRBJ1-2	-	-	TGTGCCAGCAGATCGGGCAGTACTAACTATGGCTACACCTTC	CASRSGSTNYGYTF
TRBV28	15	TRBJ2-1	-	TRBD1	TGTGCCAGCAGTTCGACCGGGACAGGGTTTTATGAGCAGTTCTTC	CASSSTGTGFYEQFF
TRBV11-3	15	TRBJ2-1	-	TRBD2	TGTGCCAGCAGCTACTTTAGCGGGGGGGACAATGAGCAGTTCTTC	CASSYFSGGDNEQFF
TRBV2	13	TRBJ1-5	-	-	TGTGCCAGCGTCTCGGAGGGCAATCAGCCCCAGCATTTT	CASVSEGNQPQHF
TRBV23-1	15	TRBJ2-3	-	TRBD2	TGCGCCAGCAGTCAAGGTAGCGGGGAGACAGATACGCAGTATTTT	CASSQGSGETDTQYF
TRBV28	15	TRBJ1-1	-	TRBD1	TGTGCCAGCCTTGACAGGCACAGGGGGAACACTGAAGCTTTCTTT	CASLDRHRGNTEAFF
TRBV25-1	15	TRBJ2-1	few	TRBD2	TGTGCCAGGTCCGCCGGGACTAGGAAACACAATGAGCAGTTCTTC	CARSAGTRKHNEQFF
TRBV5-1	15	TRBJ1-1	few	TRBD1	TGCGCCAGCAGCACGCTCGGACAGGGGGCTGGTGAAGCTTTCTTT	CASSTLGQGAGEAFF